This TCR beta chain was found in a study of shared clonotypes between healthy human individuals. Deep was the level used in running the assay. The authors loaded 200 ng DNA, roughly 27,000 T cell genomes, into sorted-subset replicate PCRs. TCRdb's table, derived via immunoSEQ multiplex PCR, lists solely in-frame clones and lacks some. The table lists hundreds of thousands of clones, 95% to 97% of them singletons. As defined, naive CD8 cells were CD45RO-negative and positively selected for CCR7, with terminally differentiated effector memory CD45RA+ cells excluded. This CDR3 comprises 17 residues. Germline V lookup: CDR1 SNHLY, CDR2 FYNNEI. The J segment lost 8 bases and the V segment lost 5 bases, leaving 11 bases of the junction unmatched.

This clonotype was obtained from a woman in her twenties or thirties in good health. Sequencing was performed on naive CD8+ T cells sorted from blood. The chain uses TRBV2 and TRBJ2-1; 14 nucleotides agree with TRBD2. The CDR3 loop reads CASSPLTGTSGSDEQFF. CDR3 DNA sequence: TGTGCCAGCAGTCCCCTAACCGGGACTAGCGGGAGTGATGAGCAGTTCTTC.